A single sample gave rise to the 4 T cell receptor beta chains below, sequenced in a study of T cells after yellow fever vaccination. In TCRdb, the 5' RACE reads were re-called with MiXCR into one record per CDR3 protein. There are about 73,000 distinct CDR3 sequences in the sample; around 7% occur only once, and around 45% lies in the top ten. Sample: CD8+ T cells sorted from PBMCs, taken on the day of the yellow fever booster vaccination. These receptors all come from a man aged 25 to 45 who received the YFV17D yellow fever vaccine.

Comments on this clonotype: A much larger clone differs by one base, so this may be a read error. The chain carries TRBV4-3 and TRBJ2-7; 11 positions agree with TRBD2. Germline-derived CDR1 and CDR2 are LGHNA and YSLEER. This CDR3 region has 15 residues. The CDR3 DNA is TGCTCCAGCAGCCAGCACGGGACTAGCGGTTACGAGCAGTACTTC. Protein product: CSSSQHGTSGYEQYF.

The rearrangement links TRBV11-2 to TRBJ2-5; D ambiguous. The germline V and J ends were trimmed by 2 bases and 9 bases, with 7 bases remaining between them. Germline loops: CDR1 SGHAT, CDR2 FQNNGV. The length of the CDR3 is 11 residues. CDR3 region: CASSLSPAQYF. The CDR3 DNA reads TGTGCCAGCAGCTTATCCCCCGCCCAGTACTTC.

The table lists this clonotype with a few counts. J is TRBJ2-7 and V is TRBV7-9; D is ambiguous. V was trimmed by 2 bases and J by 0 bases, leaving 17 bases between them. This CDR3 is built from 17 residues. Germline-derived CDR1 and CDR2 are SEHNR and FQNEAQ (reference sequence). CDR3 in amino acids: CASSLRSQSTFSYEQYF. The CDR3 nucleotides are TGTGCCAGCAGCTTAAGGTCCCAGTCAACCTTCTCCTACGAGCAGTACTTC.

This clonotype has only a few counts. The chain has TRBV27 and TRBJ2-5; 8 bases fit TRBD1. Germline loops: CDR1 MNHEY, CDR2 SMNVEV (reference sequence). Trimming at V came to 4 bases and at J to 4 bases, leaving 8 bases not matched to a gene. The CDR3 contains 15 residues. CDR3 loop: CASSSGPGGLETQYF. As DNA, the CDR3 is TGTGCCAGCAGTTCGGGCCCAGGGGGCTTAGAGACCCAGTACTTC.